These 26 T cell receptor beta chains originate from one sample sequenced in a study of blood T cell repertoires in COVID-19. Profiled with immunoSEQ multiplex PCR; TCRdb holds only in-frame clones, not every one. This sample has 90,000 to 120,000 clones, with roughly 91% found just once. The sample consisted of peripheral blood. The source is a human donor in a cohort sampled during active COVID-19.

The V gene is TRBV6-2 or TRBV6-3, the J gene TRBJ2-3, with TRBD2 matching over 8 bases. Looked up from germline, CDR1 is MNHEY and CDR2 is SVGEGT. V was pared by 6 bases and J by 2 bases, with 13 bases of the junction left unmatched. The CDR3 has 17 residues. The CDR3 DNA reads as TGTGCCAGCAGCCTCGGGGTGGCGGGGGGCCTCACAGATACGCAGTATTTT. Its protein product is CASSLGVAGGLTDTQYF.

The chain has TRBV9 and TRBJ1-4; D remains unclear. This CDR3 is built from 17 residues. The ends were cut back, 0 bases at V and 3 bases at J, with 15 bases in the middle. The germline V gene has CDR1 SGDLS and CDR2 YYNGEE. CDR3 residues: CASSVGLNAVSNEKLFF. The CDR3 DNA reads as TGTGCCAGCAGCGTAGGACTGAACGCAGTATCTAATGAAAAACTGTTTTTT. The whole variable domain, remainder taken from reference TRBV9 and TRBJ1-4, is DSGVTQTPKHLITATGQRVTLRCSPRSGDLSVYWYQQSLDQGLQFLIQYYNGEERAKGNILERFSAQQFPDLHSELNLSSLELGDSALYFCASSVGLNAVSNEKLFFGSGTQLSVL.

This clone has just a few counts. This chain connects TRBV7-2 to TRBJ1-6; 8 bases match TRBD1. After removal of 3 bases from V and 7 bases from J, the junction contained 5 bases not matched to a gene. Germline V gene data show CDR1 as SGHTA and CDR2 as FQGNSA. The CDR3 covers 15 residues. The CDR3 bases are TGTGCCAGCAGCTTGTCCGGACAGGGAAATTCACCCCTCCACTTT. Translating it yields CASSLSGQGNSPLHF.

The chain employs TRBV5-6 and TRBJ2-5, with D maybe TRBD2 (6 bases). The CDR3 length is 17 residues. Between the trimmed V and J ends, which lost 4 bases and 0 bases, there was a span of 19 bases. The germline CDR1 and CDR2 sequences are SGHDT and YYEEEE. CDR3 sequence reads: CASSERRLESHQETQYF. Written as DNA, the CDR3 is TGTGCCAGCAGCGAGAGACGACTAGAAAGCCACCAAGAGACCCAGTACTTC.

Comment on this clone: The same CDR3 can be traced to other DNA sequences in this sample. The chain joins TRBV18 to TRBJ1-1; D not certain. V lost 2 bases, J lost 8 bases, and 9 bases lay in between. The CDR3 has 12 residues. The germline V gene encodes CDR1 KGHSH and CDR2 LQKENI. This CDR3 reads CASSPSGGEAFF. The CDR3 DNA reads TGTGCCAGCTCACCATCTGGAGGGGAAGCTTTCTTT. The variable domain in full, with the rest retrieved from reference TRBV18 and TRBJ1-1, is NAGVMQNPRHLVRRRGQEARLRCSPMKGHSHVYWYRQLPEEGLKFMVYLQKENIIDESGMPKERFSAEFPKEGPSILRIQQVVRGDSAAYFCASSPSGGEAFFGQGTRLTVV.

The V call is TRBV12-3 or TRBV12-4, the J call TRBJ1-1; TRBD1 is a possible D gene (5 bases). Trimming left V 3 bases short and J 5 bases short, with 10 bases between. The CDR3 runs 13 residues. The CDR3 bases are TGTGCCAGCAGTTTTTTTCAGGGTACTGAAGCTTTCTTT. It translates to CASSFFQGTEAFF.

The V call is TRBV6-4, the J call TRBJ2-1, with TRBD2 matching over 14 bases. V shed 2 bases, J shed 5 bases, and the junction held 11 bases outside the gene matches. This CDR3 has 19 residues. Germline V gene lookup returns CDR1 MRHNA and CDR2 SNTAGT. CDR3 amino acids: CASSDLWGLAGVSHNEQFF. CDR3 nucleotides: TGTGCCAGCAGTGACCTTTGGGGACTAGCGGGAGTTTCCCACAATGAGCAGTTCTTC.

V and J are TRBV28 and TRBJ2-5, with 8 bases fitting TRBD2. Germline CDR1 MDHEN, CDR2 SYDVKM. V lost 6 bases, J lost 5 bases, and 8 bases stayed unmatched. The CDR3 is 14 amino acids. The chain's CDR3 is CASRAGRAGETQYF. CDR3 in DNA: TGTGCCAGCAGGGCCGGGAGGGCCGGTGAGACCCAGTACTTC.

This chain links TRBV15 with TRBJ2-1; D ambiguous. CDR1 and CDR2 (germline): LNHNV, YYDKDF (reference sequence). The CDR3 consists of 14 residues. Trimming stripped 6 bases from V and 2 bases from J, with 11 bases between. The CDR3 nucleotides read TGTGCCACCAGACCACAACTAACCTACAATGAGCAGTTCTTC. This gives the protein CATRPQLTYNEQFF.

V and J are TRBV5-4 and TRBJ1-6; possibly TRBD1 for D (6 bases). The CDR3 spans 14 residues. Trimming took 0 bases from V and 14 from J, leaving 15 bases between them. Germline V lookup: CDR1 SGHNT, CDR2 YYREEE (reference sequence). For the CDR3, the DNA is TGTGCCAGCAGCTTGGGGCAGGGGATTGAAACCCTCCACTTT. Its protein is CASSLGQGIETLHF.

The chain couples TRBV6-6 to TRBJ2-6; 7 nucleotides line up with TRBD1. The CDR3 loop spans 18 amino acids. V was pared by 5 bases and J by 0 bases, with 10 bases of the junction left unmatched. Germline V gene sequence: CDR1 MNHNY, CDR2 SVGAGI (reference sequence). This CDR3 reads CASSLQPGQSSGANVLTF. Here the CDR3 DNA reads TGTGCCAGCAGTCTCCAGCCGGGACAGAGCTCTGGGGCCAACGTCCTGACTTTC.

By share of the sample, this clone is large. The genes are TRBV7-9 and TRBJ1-2; D ambiguous. Germline V CDR1 and CDR2: SEHNR, FQNEAQ (reference sequence). The length of the CDR3 is 13 residues. Between the trimmed V and J ends, which lost 3 bases and 13 bases, there was a span of 18 bases. Written as DNA, the CDR3 is TGTGCCAGCAGCTTGGCTGGATCCCAGGTTTTCACCTTC. Translating gives CASSLAGSQVFTF.

This clone was seen more than once but under ten times. V is TRBV4-3 and J is TRBJ1-4; D is perhaps TRBD1 (5 bases). The CDR3 is made up of 16 amino acids. Germline loops: CDR1 LGHNA, CDR2 YSLEER. V lost 0 bases to trimming and J lost 5 bases, with 13 bases between them. This chain's CDR3 is CASSQDGGTVNEKLFF. As DNA, the CDR3 is TGCGCCAGCAGCCAAGATGGGGGGACGGTGAATGAAAAACTGTTTTTT.

This clone was counted only a few times. The chain links TRBV5-6 to TRBJ1-1; D is uncertain. Germline values: CDR1 SGHDT, CDR2 YYEEEE. CDR3 length: 11 amino acids. V was cut by 5 bases and J by 8 bases, with 10 bases left in between. The CDR3: CASSYQAEAFF. The CDR3 region has the DNA TGTGCCAGCAGTTATCAGGCAGAAGCTTTCTTT.

The chain has TRBV19 and TRBJ1-3, with no clear D. The CDR3 is made up of 17 amino acids. Trimming took off 0 bases at V and 0 bases at J, with 12 bases between the two ends. CDR1 is LNHDA and CDR2 is SQIVND in the germline V gene (reference sequence). DNA of the CDR3: TGTGCCAGTAGTATAGAAGCCGGACTCTTCTCTGGAAACACCATATATTTT. It yields the protein CASSIEAGLFSGNTIYF.

The rearrangement joins TRBV28 to TRBJ1-5; D is possibly TRBD1 (6 bases). Trimming pared 3 bases from V and 5 bases from J, leaving 11 bases between. The CDR3 runs to 14 residues. The germline V gene has CDR1 MDHEN and CDR2 SYDVKM. As DNA, the CDR3 is TGTGCCAGCAGTTTGCCTCACAGGGATCAGCCCCAGCATTTT. Protein: CASSLPHRDQPQHF.

The chain links TRBV4-1 to TRBJ1-4, with a possible D match to TRBD1 (5 bases). The CDR3 covers 15 residues. Trimming took 2 bases from V and 3 from J, leaving 10 bases between them. Germline V gene lookup returns CDR1 MGHRA and CDR2 YSYEKL. The CDR3 coding sequence is TGCGCCAGCAGCCAACCGGGGGTTGCTAATGAAAAACTGTTTTTT. It yields the protein CASSQPGVANEKLFF.

This clone was detected a few times. The chain is built from TRBV9 and TRBJ2-5; 11 bases line up with TRBD1. Looked up from germline, CDR1 is SGDLS and CDR2 is YYNGEE. Trimming at V came to 3 bases and at J to 8 bases, leaving 6 bases not matched to a gene. This CDR3 is 14 amino acids long. CDR3: CASSGTGGGGTQYF. The DNA of the CDR3 is TGTGCCAGCAGCGGGACAGGGGGCGGCGGCACCCAGTACTTC.

This chain uses TRBV4-1 with TRBJ1-1; D gene ambiguous. This CDR3 is built from 15 residues. Trimming pared 0 bases from V and 2 bases from J, leaving 10 bases between. Germline loops: CDR1 MGHRA, CDR2 YSYEKL. In DNA form, the CDR3 reads TGCGCCAGCAGCCAAGAGGGCAGCCGTAACACTGAAGCTTTCTTT. Its protein is CASSQEGSRNTEAFF.

The chain's CDR3 is CASSTGLNTEAFF. CDR3 coding DNA: TGTGCCAGTAGTACCGGTCTGAACACTGAAGCTTTCTTT. The chain is built from TRBV19 and TRBJ1-1, with D unresolved. CDR1 is LNHDA, CDR2 SQIVND, per germline (reference sequence). V lost 4 bases and J 0 bases, leaving 6 bases between the germline ends. CDR3 length: 13 residues.

J is TRBJ2-6 and V is TRBV7-2, with a tentative D call TRBD1 (6 bases). Germline-derived CDR1 and CDR2 are SGHTA and FQGNSA. The CDR3 contains 18 residues. Trimming pared 5 bases from V and 1 base from J, leaving 18 bases between. CDR3 region: CASSIRTGILSGANVLTF. The CDR3 DNA is TGTGCCAGCAGCATACGCACAGGGATCTTATCTGGGGCCAACGTCCTGACTTTC.

This sequence joins TRBV28 and TRBJ1-2; 9 bases agree with TRBD1. Trimming cost V 4 bases and J 2 bases; bases outside gene matches: 2. The CDR3 is 14 residues long. CDR1 and CDR2 (germline): MDHEN, SYDVKM. The CDR3 DNA sequence: TGTGCCAGCAGTTCGGGACAGGGAAACTATGGCTACACCTTC. Its protein product is CASSSGQGNYGYTF.

This clone was seen a single time. The rearrangement joins TRBV27 to TRBJ2-7; TRBD2 aligns across 10 bases. Trimming took 3 bases from V and 5 from J; bases not matched to a gene: 4. The CDR3 totals 14 residues. CDR1 MNHEY and CDR2 SMNVEV come from the germline V gene (reference sequence). This chain's CDR3 is CASSFKLAGDEQYF. The CDR3 region has the DNA TGTGCCAGCAGTTTTAAGCTAGCGGGAGACGAGCAGTACTTC.

The J gene is TRBJ2-7, the V gene TRBV7-8; no definite D call. The CDR3 sequence is 14 residues long. Germline CDR1 is SGHVS and CDR2 is FQNEAQ. Trimming left V 5 bases short and J 1 base short, with 12 bases between. CDR3 in DNA: TGTGCCAGCAGCCAGCCAAGCAGGTCCTACGAGCAGTACTTC. Encoded protein: CASSQPSRSYEQYF.

The V call is TRBV7-2, the J call TRBJ1-1; tentatively, D is TRBD1 (5 bases). From germline, CDR1 is SGHTA and CDR2 FQGNSA. V was cut by 2 bases and J by 0 bases, with 7 bases left in between. The CDR3 is made up of 14 amino acids. The CDR3 nucleotides are TGTGCCAGCAGCTTATGGGGCATGAACACTGAAGCTTTCTTT. Its protein product is CASSLWGMNTEAFF.

The CDR3 is CATSTTRQGEEGQPQHF. In DNA form, the CDR3 reads TGTGCCACCAGCACAACTAGACAGGGGGAGGAGGGGCAGCCCCAGCATTTT. The chain recombines TRBV15 with TRBJ1-5; 9 bases map to TRBD1. CDR1 is LNHNV and CDR2 is YYDKDF in the germline V gene (reference sequence). This CDR3 is 17 amino acids long. Trimming removed 4 bases from V and 7 bases from J; junction bases left unmatched: 14.